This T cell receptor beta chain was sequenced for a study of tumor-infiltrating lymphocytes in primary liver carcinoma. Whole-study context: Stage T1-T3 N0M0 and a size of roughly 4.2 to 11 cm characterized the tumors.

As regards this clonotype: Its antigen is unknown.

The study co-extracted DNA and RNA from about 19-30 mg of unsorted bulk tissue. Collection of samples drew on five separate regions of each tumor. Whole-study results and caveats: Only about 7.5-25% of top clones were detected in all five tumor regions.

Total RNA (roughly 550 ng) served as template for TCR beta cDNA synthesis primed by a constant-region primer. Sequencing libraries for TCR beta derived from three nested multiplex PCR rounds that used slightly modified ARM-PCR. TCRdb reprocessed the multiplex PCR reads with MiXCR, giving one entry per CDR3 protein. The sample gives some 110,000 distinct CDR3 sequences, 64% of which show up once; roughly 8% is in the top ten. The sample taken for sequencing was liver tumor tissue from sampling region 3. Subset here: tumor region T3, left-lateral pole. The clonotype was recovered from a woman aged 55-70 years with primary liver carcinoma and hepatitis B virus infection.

CDR3 nucleotides: TGTGCCAGCAGTTTTCTCGGGGGCGATGGAGAAACCGGGGAGCTGTTTTTT. This sequence encodes CASSFLGGDGETGELFF. This chain links TRBV28 with TRBJ2-2, with D possibly called TRBD1 or TRBD2 (6 bases each). The CDR3 spans 17 residues. CDR1 and CDR2 (germline): MDHEN, SYDVKM. V dropped 3 bases and J dropped 5 bases, with 19 bases sitting between them.